The entry that follows covers one T cell receptor beta chain sequence. This sample is part of a study of blood T cell repertoires in COVID-19. Recruited during active infection, patients (from Seattle) were subsequently followed longitudinally. Method: immunoSEQ multiplex PCR; TCRdb's copy keeps in-frame clones and lacks some. The table has about 150,000 clones, roughly 83% seen once; the top ten hold 9% to 14%. CDR1 MGHDK and CDR2 SYGVNS come from the germline V gene. V lost 1 base to trimming and J lost 2 bases, with 11 bases between them. This CDR3 region has 15 residues. The genes are TRBV25-1 and TRBJ1-2; D ambiguous. Sequenced: peripheral blood. The clonotype originates from a woman aged 60-75 years with COVID-19, enrolled during active disease. This chain's CDR3 is CASSELGSGNYGYTF. Here the CDR3 DNA reads TGTGCCAGCAGTGAATTGGGCAGCGGAAACTATGGCTACACCTTC.